The 27 T cell receptor beta chains below all came from one sample that was sequenced in a study of cytomegalovirus exposure and HLA in healthy donors. Amplification used 60 Vbeta primers and 13 Jbeta primers. Measured with immunoSEQ multiplex PCR; TCRdb has only the in-frame clones, and not every one. This table has 100,000 or so clones, 75% to 90% appearing once. Sequencing used PBMCs. Receptor source: a man in his thirties or forties in good health and CMV-seronegative.

The rearrangement links TRBV27 to TRBJ2-2, with 7 bases lining up with TRBD1. J was trimmed by 7 bases and V by 3 bases; bases with no gene match: 8. The CDR3 consists of 15 residues. The germline CDR1 and CDR2 sequences are MNHEY and SMNVEV (reference sequence). The CDR3 is CASSFSGGARGELFF. Written as DNA, the CDR3 is TGTGCCAGCAGTTTTTCAGGGGGTGCGCGCGGGGAGCTGTTTTTT.

The CDR3 nucleotides are TGTGCCATCAGCTCGGGACAGGGTAATCAGCCCCAGCATTTT. Translation gives CAISSGQGNQPQHF. This rearrangement joins TRBV10-3 to TRBJ1-5; 9 bases match TRBD1. V shed 6 bases, J shed 4 bases, and the junction held 4 bases outside the gene matches. The CDR3 covers 14 residues. Germline V CDR1 and CDR2: ENHRY, SYGVKD.

The chain couples TRBV30 to TRBJ1-6; 9 nucleotides align to TRBD1. Trimming cost V 2 bases and J 6 bases; bases outside gene matches: 5. CDR3 length: 15 amino acids. From germline, CDR1 is GTSNPN and CDR2 SVGIG (reference sequence). The CDR3 region is CAWSSTGGFNSPLHF. CDR3 DNA sequence: TGTGCCTGGAGTTCGACAGGGGGTTTTAATTCACCCCTCCACTTT.

The chain links TRBV10-3 to TRBJ2-1; TRBD2 matches at 9 bases. The V segment lost 0 bases and the J segment 7 bases; nucleotides outside the gene matches: 13. CDR1 and CDR2 from the germline V gene are ENHRY and SYGVKD. The CDR3 runs 18 residues. The CDR3 sequence is CAISESTFKAGGLNEQFF. Here the CDR3 DNA reads TGTGCCATCAGTGAGTCGACCTTCAAGGCGGGGGGGTTAAATGAGCAGTTCTTC.

The chain joins TRBV19 to TRBJ1-5; 12 nucleotides agree with TRBD1. The ends lost 5 bases at V and 5 bases at J; junction bases unmatched: 4. The CDR3 extends over 15 amino acids. CDR1 is LNHDA, CDR2 SQIVND, per germline (reference sequence). The CDR3 sequence: CASSVGTGGHQPQHF. The CDR3 coding sequence is TGTGCCAGTAGTGTCGGGACAGGGGGCCATCAGCCCCAGCATTTT.

This chain uses TRBV4-2 with TRBJ1-2, with a possible D match to TRBD1 (6 bases). Trimming took 1 base from V and 0 from J, leaving 12 bases between them. Germline V CDR1 and CDR2: LGHNA, YNFKEQ. This CDR3 region has 16 residues. CDR3 loop: CASSQGDAGANYGYTF. CDR3 sequence (DNA): TGTGCCAGCAGCCAAGGGGACGCAGGGGCTAACTATGGCTACACCTTC.

The rearrangement joins TRBV5-5 to TRBJ2-5, with D maybe TRBD1 (5 bases). The CDR3 consists of 14 residues. The germline V gene has CDR1 SGHKS and CDR2 YYEKEE (reference sequence). Trimming cost V 0 bases and J 2 bases, with 8 bases left between them. In DNA form, the CDR3 reads TGTGCCAGCAGCTTGGAGGGGCCGCAAGAGACCCAGTACTTC. Encoded protein: CASSLEGPQETQYF.

This rearrangement joins TRBV7-2 to TRBJ1-5; D uncertain. Trimming took 3 bases from V and 0 from J, leaving 9 bases between them. The germline CDR1 and CDR2 sequences are SGHTA and FQGNSA. CDR3 length: 15 amino acids. The CDR3 spells CASSFYGDSNQPQHF. The CDR3 nucleotides are TGTGCCAGCAGCTTCTACGGGGATAGCAATCAGCCCCAGCATTTT.

The CDR3, as DNA: TGTGCCAGCAGTTATCGGTCAGGGGGCGTTGGTGAGACCCAGTACTTC. This gives the protein CASSYRSGGVGETQYF. The chain carries TRBV13 and TRBJ2-5; 8 positions match TRBD1. The V gene end was trimmed by 6 bases and the J gene end by 5 bases; junction bases not matched to a gene: 14. This CDR3 contains 16 residues. Germline V gene sequence: CDR1 PRHDT, CDR2 FYEKMQ (reference sequence).

The genes are TRBV30 and TRBJ2-7; 8 bases match TRBD1. Germline CDR1 is GTSNPN and CDR2 is SVGIG (reference sequence). Losses at the gene ends were 7 bases for V and 2 bases for J; bases not matched to a gene: 7. This CDR3 contains 13 residues. The DNA of the CDR3 is TGTGCCTATAGACAGGGGTCAACCTACGAGCAGTACTTC. It codes for CAYRQGSTYEQYF. Full variable domain (missing parts from reference TRBV30 and TRBJ2-7): SQTIHQWPATLVQPVGSPLSLECTVEGTSNPNLYWYRQAAGRGLQLLFYSVGIGQISSEVPQNLSASRPQDRQFILSSKKLLLSDSGFYLCAYRQGSTYEQYFGPGTRLTVT.

This chain links TRBV6-5 with TRBJ2-7, with a possible D match to TRBD2 (6 bases). Germline V gene lookup returns CDR1 MNHEY and CDR2 SVGAGI. V lost 6 bases and J lost 1, with 13 bases in between. The CDR3 consists of 14 residues. The CDR3 region is CASSRGTDSYEQYF. The CDR3 DNA is TGTGCCAGCAGCCGCGGGACGGATTCCTACGAGCAGTACTTC.

DNA of the CDR3: TGCAGCGTTGACCCACTAGCGGGAAGAGGGACAGATACGCAGTATTTT. This translates into CSVDPLAGRGTDTQYF. V and J are TRBV29-1 and TRBJ2-3, with 10 bases fitting TRBD2. CDR3 size: 16 residues. The junction had 9 bases not matched to a gene; V was cut back by 3 bases and J by 3 bases. From germline, CDR1 is SQVTM and CDR2 ANQGSEA.

The rearrangement links TRBV7-3 to TRBJ2-3, with 7 positions matching TRBD2. With 3 bases clipped from V and 9 bases from J, the junction kept 9 bases outside the gene matches. CDR1 SGHTA and CDR2 FQGTGA come from the germline V gene. CDR3 size: 14 residues. The CDR3 protein is CASSLGGFTGTQYF. The DNA of the CDR3 is TGTGCCAGCAGCTTGGGGGGGTTCACAGGAACGCAGTATTTT.

V is TRBV27 and J is TRBJ2-3; unclear D gene. Germline V CDR1 and CDR2: MNHEY, SMNVEV (reference sequence). The CDR3 totals 13 residues. Between the trimmed V and J ends, which lost 3 bases and 1 base, there was a span of 5 bases. The CDR3 loop is CASSFSRTDTQYF. CDR3 DNA sequence: TGTGCCAGCAGTTTTTCTCGCACAGATACGCAGTATTTT.

The chain carries TRBV28 and TRBJ2-7, with 8 bases fitting TRBD1. This CDR3 is 20 amino acids long. The germline CDR1 and CDR2 sequences are MDHEN and SYDVKM. J lost 4 bases, V lost 3 bases, and 23 bases had no gene match. The chain's CDR3 is CASSFSWATGAGEDIYEQYF. The CDR3 nucleotides are TGTGCCAGCAGTTTTTCCTGGGCGACAGGGGCCGGAGAGGATATATACGAGCAGTACTTC.

This clone was picked up a small number of times. The rearrangement joins TRBV10-3 to TRBJ2-3, with 9 nucleotides matching TRBD1. J was trimmed by 5 bases and V by 6 bases; bases with no gene match: 6. The CDR3 sequence is 14 residues long. Germline V lookup: CDR1 ENHRY, CDR2 SYGVKD. The CDR3 reads CAISSDRGVDTQYF. The CDR3 nucleotides are TGTGCCATCAGCAGTGACAGGGGGGTAGATACGCAGTATTTT.

V is TRBV27 and J is TRBJ1-1, with a tentative D call TRBD1 (6 bases). The CDR3 runs to 14 residues. V lost 5 bases and J lost 4, with 14 bases in between. Per the germline V gene, CDR1 is MNHEY and CDR2 is SMNVEV (reference sequence). CDR3 coding DNA: TGTGCCAGCAGTCCCGGACAGTTTGGCACTGAAGCTTTCTTT. Protein product: CASSPGQFGTEAFF.

The rearrangement links TRBV7-3 to TRBJ2-3; a possible D gene is TRBD1 (7 bases). With 5 bases removed from V and 1 base from J, the gap between germline ends came to 19 bases. The CDR3 consists of 17 residues. CDR1 is SGHTA, CDR2 FQGTGA, per germline. The CDR3 spells CASSPSSQGGGTDTQYF. The CDR3 DNA is TGTGCCAGCAGCCCCTCGAGTCAGGGGGGTGGCACAGATACGCAGTATTTT. The whole variable domain, remainder taken from reference TRBV7-3 and TRBJ2-3, is GAGVSQTPSNKVTEKGKYVELRCDPISGHTALYWYRQSLGQGPEFLIYFQGTGAADDSGLPNDRFFAVRPEGSVSTLKIQRTERGDSAVYLCASSPSSQGGGTDTQYFGPGTRLTVL.

As DNA, the CDR3 is TGTGCCAGCAGCCAAGAACCCGCCGGGTCCGGGGAGCTGTTTTTT. Its protein is CASSQEPAGSGELFF. The chain combines TRBV7-3 with TRBJ2-2; D is unclear. The germline V gene encodes CDR1 SGHTA and CDR2 FQGTGA. The V end lost 5 bases, the J end lost 6 bases, and 16 bases lay between the germline ends. The CDR3 contains 15 residues.

The chain recombines TRBV15 with TRBJ2-1, with TRBD2 identical over 7 bases. This CDR3 region has 14 residues. Per the germline V gene, CDR1 is LNHNV and CDR2 is YYDKDF (reference sequence). Trimming at V came to 5 bases and at J to 5 bases, leaving 6 bases not matched to a gene. The CDR3 is CATSPGLNNNEQFF. CDR3 DNA sequence: TGTGCCACCAGCCCGGGACTAAACAACAATGAGCAGTTCTTC. Based on the CDR3 plus reference TRBV15 and TRBJ2-1, the full variable domain is DAMVIQNPRYQVTQFGKPVTLSCSQTLNHNVMYWYQQKSSQAPKLLFHYYDKDFNNEADTPDNFQSRRPNTSFCFLDIRSPGLGDTAMYLCATSPGLNNNEQFFGPGTRLTVL.

The chain joins TRBV5-1 to TRBJ2-2; TRBD2 matches at 8 bases. In germline, CDR1 is SGHRS, CDR2 YFSETQ. This CDR3 is 16 amino acids long. Trimming took 4 bases from V and 0 from J; bases not matched to a gene: 5. CDR3 amino acids: CASSGGGRTNTGELFF. The CDR3 bases are TGCGCCAGCAGCGGTGGCGGGAGGACGAACACCGGGGAGCTGTTTTTT. The full variable domain, with the rest looked up from reference TRBV5-1 and TRBJ2-2, is KAGVTQTPRYLIKTRGQQVTLSCSPISGHRSVSWYQQTPGQGLQFLFEYFSETQRNKGNFPGRFSGRQFSNSRSEMNVSTLELGDSALYLCASSGGGRTNTGELFFGEGSRLTVL.

The chain employs TRBV6-1 and TRBJ1-1; D gene uncertain. The CDR3 has 13 residues. Germline loops: CDR1 MNHNS, CDR2 SASEGT. With 3 bases removed from V and 10 bases from J, the gap between germline ends came to 15 bases. The CDR3 region is CASSEEGWTSAFF. For the CDR3, the DNA is TGTGCCAGCAGTGAGGAAGGGTGGACTTCAGCTTTCTTT.

The chain couples TRBV5-1 to TRBJ2-1; 13 nucleotides match TRBD2. Germline CDR1 reads SGHRS; CDR2 reads YFSETQ. The CDR3 is 14 amino acids. V dropped 4 bases and J dropped 13; count of bases not matched to a gene: 8. CDR3 in amino acids: CASSDPGLAGPQFF. The CDR3 bases are TGCGCCAGCAGCGACCCGGGACTAGCGGGGCCCCAGTTCTTC. The variable domain in full, completed from reference TRBV5-1 and TRBJ2-1, reads KAGVTQTPRYLIKTRGQQVTLSCSPISGHRSVSWYQQTPGQGLQFLFEYFSETQRNKGNFPGRFSGRQFSNSRSEMNVSTLELGDSALYLCASSDPGLAGPQFFGPGTRLTVL.

This rearrangement joins TRBV5-1 to TRBJ2-1; 11 bases match TRBD1. Germline V lookup: CDR1 SGHRS, CDR2 YFSETQ. V shed 4 bases, J shed 4 bases, and the junction held 4 bases outside the gene matches. This CDR3 spans 15 amino acids. CDR3 in DNA: TGCGCCAGCAGCCCGGGACAGGGGGGGTACAATGAGCAGTTCTTC. Encoded protein: CASSPGQGGYNEQFF.

The V call is TRBV6-5, the J call TRBJ2-2; D call uncertain. The CDR3 totals 15 residues. The V end was cut by 2 bases, the J end by 0 bases, with 7 bases between. The germline V gene encodes CDR1 MNHEY and CDR2 SVGAGI. For the CDR3, the DNA is TGTGCCAGCAGTTACGGTCTAGCGAACACCGGGGAGCTGTTTTTT. Encoded protein: CASSYGLANTGELFF.

A note on this clone: One end of the junction is discordant with germline, which a read error may explain. The V and J genes are TRBV7-2 and TRBJ2-3; 11 positions match TRBD2. The CDR3 runs to 14 residues. From germline, CDR1 is SGHTA and CDR2 FQGNSA. In DNA form, the CDR3 reads TGTGCCAGCTCGCTAGCGGGGGGACCCCTTACGGAGTATTTT. This codes for CASSLAGGPLTEYF.

A single count supports this clone. This chain links TRBV27 with TRBJ1-1, with 7 nucleotides matching TRBD1. There are 14 residues in the CDR3. The V gene's germline CDR1 is MNHEY and CDR2 SMNVEV (reference sequence). Trimming at V came to 6 bases and at J to 1 base, leaving 5 bases not matched to a gene. DNA for the CDR3: TGTGCCAGCAGGACAGGGTTCCCGAACACTGAAGCTTTCTTT. Its protein product is CASRTGFPNTEAFF.